This passage covers 25 T cell receptor beta chains from one sample sequenced in a study of blood T cell repertoires in COVID-19. Only in-frame clones appear in the TCRdb table, and some are missing; sequencing was by immunoSEQ multiplex PCR. The sample includes about 130,000 clones, roughly 72% of them seen just once. Sequenced sample: peripheral blood. The receptors stem from a man older than 75 with COVID-19, enrolled during active disease.

The chain uses TRBV5-1 and TRBJ2-7; possibly TRBD2 for D (6 bases). V was cut by 2 bases and J by 3 bases, with 12 bases left in between. Germline V gene lookup returns CDR1 SGHRS and CDR2 YFSETQ. The length of the CDR3 is 14 residues. The CDR3 loop is CASSFGGSDYEQYF. For the CDR3, the DNA is TGCGCCAGCAGCTTCGGAGGGAGTGACTACGAGCAGTACTTC. The entire variable domain, with the rest obtained from reference TRBV5-1 and TRBJ2-7, is as follows: KAGVTQTPRYLIKTRGQQVTLSCSPISGHRSVSWYQQTPGQGLQFLFEYFSETQRNKGNFPGRFSGRQFSNSRSEMNVSTLELGDSALYLCASSFGGSDYEQYFGPGTRLTVT.

The chain recombines TRBV24-1 with TRBJ2-3; TRBD1 matches 8 bases. Trimming at V came to 10 bases and at J to 0 bases, leaving 11 bases not matched to a gene. CDR3 length: 16 residues. Looked up from germline, CDR1 is KGHDR and CDR2 is SFDVKD. The CDR3 DNA follows: TGTGCCACGAACGCCGGGACAGGCCCTAGCACAGATACGCAGTATTTT. Encoded protein: CATNAGTGPSTDTQYF.

This clone was counted once. The chain uses TRBV18 and TRBJ1-3; D is unresolved. In germline, CDR1 is KGHSH, CDR2 LQKENI. V lost 5 bases, J lost 4 bases, and 6 bases lay in between. This CDR3 has 12 amino acids. CDR3: CASSNIGNTIYF. The CDR3 DNA follows: TGTGCCAGCTCAAACATCGGAAACACCATATATTTT. The complete variable domain, with remaining parts taken from reference TRBV18 and TRBJ1-3, reads NAGVMQNPRHLVRRRGQEARLRCSPMKGHSHVYWYRQLPEEGLKFMVYLQKENIIDESGMPKERFSAEFPKEGPSILRIQQVVRGDSAAYFCASSNIGNTIYFGEGSWLTVV.

The chain links TRBV18 to TRBJ2-2; TRBD1 matches 7 bases. Germline assignment: CDR1 KGHSH and CDR2 LQKENI. This CDR3 is 15 amino acids long. The junction had 4 bases not matched to a gene; V was cut back by 2 bases and J by 4 bases. The CDR3 nucleotides are TGTGCCAGCTCACCATTGGACAGGTTCACCGGGGAGCTGTTTTTT. Protein: CASSPLDRFTGELFF.

This chain joins TRBV4-1 and TRBJ2-1, with D possibly matching TRBD1 (5 bases). CDR1 and CDR2 (germline): MGHRA, YSYEKL. V was cut by 6 bases and J by 0 bases, with 12 bases left in between. The CDR3 loop spans 15 amino acids. For the CDR3, the DNA is TGCGCCAGCAGAGAGACAGCGAGCTCCTACAATGAGCAGTTCTTC. Translating gives CASRETASSYNEQFF.

This rearrangement joins TRBV27 to TRBJ2-7; D gene ambiguous. Germline CDR1 reads MNHEY; CDR2 reads SMNVEV (reference sequence). Trimming left V 4 bases short and J 5 bases short, with 18 bases between. The CDR3 totals 15 residues. CDR3 DNA: TGTGCCAGCAGTTCTATAGTTTCCTTGTCCGACGAGCAGTACTTC. Its protein is CASSSIVSLSDEQYF.

The gene calls are TRBV29-1 and TRBJ2-3, with D perhaps TRBD2 (6 bases). This CDR3 contains 13 residues. V shed 3 bases and J shed 3 bases, with 10 bases lying between them. The germline V gene has CDR1 SQVTM and CDR2 ANQGSEA. This CDR3 is CSVDGGYTDTQYF. CDR3 bases: TGCAGCGTTGATGGAGGGTATACAGATACGCAGTATTTT.

This clone was recorded only once. V usage is TRBV6-1 and J usage is TRBJ1-5; D gene unclear. Deletions cut 2 bases from V and 3 bases from J, with 5 bases between. The CDR3 is made up of 13 amino acids. Germline V gives CDR1 MNHNS, CDR2 SASEGT. DNA of the CDR3: TGTGCCAGCAGTGAATCTCCCAATCAGCCCCAGCATTTT. Translation gives CASSESPNQPQHF.

The rearrangement uses TRBV2 and TRBJ1-4, with D tentatively TRBD1 (5 bases). Trimming removed 1 base from V and 8 bases from J, with 14 bases in between. The CDR3 totals 15 residues. CDR1 is SNHLY, CDR2 FYNNEI, per germline. The CDR3 DNA follows: TGTGCCAGCAGTGAAGGTAGCGGCCGACAGGAAAAACTGTTTTTT. Amino acid sequence: CASSEGSGRQEKLFF.

The sample holds one count of this clone. The chain carries TRBV7-2 and TRBJ2-1; the match to TRBD2 covers 9 bases. The CDR3 is 15 residues long. V was pared by 5 bases and J by 4 bases, with 6 bases of the junction left unmatched. Germline V gene data show CDR1 as SGHTA and CDR2 as FQGNSA. This chain's CDR3 is CASSRVAGVYNEQFF. The CDR3 region has the DNA TGTGCCAGCAGCCGGGTAGCGGGGGTATACAATGAGCAGTTCTTC.

V usage is TRBV6-5 and J usage is TRBJ1-5; TRBD1 might be the D (5 bases). This CDR3 region has 14 residues. The V gene lost 5 bases and the J gene lost 6 bases, with 14 bases spanning the gap. CDR1 and CDR2 from the germline V gene are MNHEY and SVGAGI. The CDR3 region is CASSRPGSFQPQHF. Written as DNA, the CDR3 is TGTGCCAGCAGTCGCCCAGGGTCTTTTCAGCCCCAGCATTTT.

This clone was seen a single time. This chain links TRBV7-6 with TRBJ2-1; the match to TRBD1 covers 8 bases. The length of the CDR3 is 15 residues. Trimming took 3 bases from V and 10 from J; bases not matched to a gene: 11. The germline CDR1 and CDR2 sequences are SGHVS and FNYEAQ. The CDR3 protein is CASSFRDRPNVEQFF. CDR3 coding DNA: TGTGCCAGCAGCTTCCGGGACAGGCCAAACGTGGAGCAGTTCTTC. The variable domain in full, with the rest retrieved from reference TRBV7-6 and TRBJ2-1, is GAGVSQSPRYKVTKRGQDVALRCDPISGHVSLYWYRQALGQGPEFLTYFNYEAQQDKSGLPNDRFSAERPEGSISTLTIQRTEQRDSAMYRCASSFRDRPNVEQFFGPGTRLTVL.

This clone came up a few times. The chain joins TRBV18 to TRBJ1-1, with D unresolved. Trimming shortened V by 0 bases and J by 4 bases, and 12 bases separated the two germline ends. The germline gives CDR1 KGHSH, CDR2 LQKENI. The CDR3 has 15 residues. Here the CDR3 DNA reads TGTGCCAGCTCACCACCGGCATCCAGGCGCACTGAAGCTTTCTTT. Residues: CASSPPASRRTEAFF.

The rearrangement links TRBV5-8 to TRBJ2-2, with D possibly TRBD1 on 5 matching bases. The CDR3 length is 17 residues. The V gene's germline CDR1 is SGHTS and CDR2 YDEGEE. The V end lost 7 bases, the J end lost 2 bases, and 21 bases lay between the germline ends. CDR3 region: CASGSSLGQRNTGELFF. CDR3 DNA: TGTGCCAGCGGGTCCTCCCTAGGACAAAGAAACACCGGGGAGCTGTTTTTT.

The chain joins TRBV5-8 to TRBJ2-2; unclear D gene. The V end lost 0 bases, the J end lost 1 base, and 7 bases lay between the germline ends. The CDR3 spans 15 residues. Germline assignment: CDR1 SGHTS and CDR2 YDEGEE. CDR3 sequence: CASSLESGNTGELFF. Here the CDR3 DNA reads TGTGCCAGCAGCTTGGAATCAGGGAACACCGGGGAGCTGTTTTTT.

The chain joins TRBV14 to TRBJ1-4, with a possible D match to TRBD1 (6 bases). The CDR3 is made up of 21 amino acids. From germline, CDR1 is SGHDN and CDR2 FVKESK. The V end was cut by 3 bases, the J end by 3 bases, with 29 bases between. The CDR3 is CASSQAWIGPGDVLANEKLFF. CDR3 sequence (DNA): TGTGCCAGCAGCCAGGCCTGGATCGGGCCAGGGGATGTGTTAGCTAATGAAAAACTGTTTTTT.

The chain recombines TRBV28 with TRBJ1-4; D is undetermined. Per the germline V gene, CDR1 is MDHEN and CDR2 is SYDVKM. This CDR3 has 14 residues. Trimming shortened V by 4 bases and J by 8 bases, and 14 bases separated the two germline ends. The CDR3 sequence: CASSSKLSGEKLFF. CDR3 nucleotide sequence: TGTGCCAGCAGTTCTAAGCTCTCGGGGGAAAAACTGTTTTTT. Together with reference TRBV28 and TRBJ1-4, the CDR3 gives the full variable domain: DVKVTQSSRYLVKRTGEKVFLECVQDMDHENMFWYRQDPGLGLRLIYFSYDVKMKEKGDIPEGYSVSREKKERFSLILESASTNQTSMYLCASSSKLSGEKLFFGSGTQLSVL.

The chain uses TRBV5-1 and TRBJ2-7, with 13 bases matching TRBD2. The germline gives CDR1 SGHRS, CDR2 YFSETQ. V lost 0 bases to trimming and J lost 2 bases; unmatched junction nucleotides: 5. The CDR3 has 17 amino acids. The CDR3 protein is CASSLGLAGGMPYEQYF. CDR3 bases: TGCGCCAGCAGCTTGGGACTAGCGGGGGGCATGCCCTACGAGCAGTACTTC.

The chain is built from TRBV5-6 and TRBJ1-5; tentatively, D is TRBD1 (6 bases). Per the germline V gene, CDR1 is SGHDT and CDR2 is YYEEEE. The CDR3 covers 15 residues. V gave up 4 bases and J gave up 6 bases, with 17 bases separating them. The CDR3 sequence: CASSQNTGISQPQHF. The CDR3 nucleotides read TGTGCCAGCAGCCAAAATACAGGGATAAGTCAGCCCCAGCATTTT.

Worth noting for this clone: Compared with germline, one end of the junction differs, possibly owing to a read error. The chain is built from TRBV29-1 and TRBJ2-5; TRBD2 is a possible D gene (5 bases). Germline CDR1 reads SQVTM; CDR2 reads ANQGSEA. The CDR3 covers 14 residues. CDR3 sequence reads: CSVEDGVGQETQYF. The CDR3 DNA reads TGCAGCGTAGAAGACGGGGTTGGCCAAGAGACCCAGTACTTC.

This clone was seen a few times. V is TRBV9 and J is TRBJ1-1; 10 bases map to TRBD1. Germline CDR1 and CDR2: SGDLS and YYNGEE. The CDR3 is 15 amino acids. V shed 3 bases, J shed 5 bases, and the junction held 7 bases outside the gene matches. As DNA, the CDR3 is TGTGCCAGCAGCGCCCCGGGACAGGGGCGTACTGAAGCTTTCTTT. Its translation: CASSAPGQGRTEAFF.

V is TRBV19 and J is TRBJ1-1; tentative D call: TRBD1 (5 bases). The CDR3 has 14 amino acids. The germline V gene encodes CDR1 LNHDA and CDR2 SQIVND (reference sequence). The V end lost 5 bases, the J end lost 3 bases, and 13 bases lay between the germline ends. CDR3 protein: CASSSWGRDTEAFF. The CDR3 DNA sequence: TGTGCCAGTAGTTCGTGGGGGAGGGACACTGAAGCTTTCTTT.

The rearrangement links TRBV7-6 to TRBJ2-1; 9 bases are shared with TRBD2. Germline V gene lookup returns CDR1 SGHVS and CDR2 FNYEAQ. This CDR3 has 16 residues. V lost 2 bases, J lost 6 bases, and 8 bases stayed unmatched. DNA of the CDR3: TGTGCCAGCAGCTTATTTGTAGCGGGAGTCCGCAATGAGCAGTTCTTC. Protein: CASSLFVAGVRNEQFF. The full variable domain, in which reference TRBV7-6 and TRBJ2-1 provide the parts outside the CDR3, is GAGVSQSPRYKVTKRGQDVALRCDPISGHVSLYWYRQALGQGPEFLTYFNYEAQQDKSGLPNDRFSAERPEGSISTLTIQRTEQRDSAMYRCASSLFVAGVRNEQFFGPGTRLTVL.

This clone was seen only once. V usage is TRBV24-1 and J usage is TRBJ2-3; 10 bases are a match to TRBD2. The CDR3 has 15 residues. V lost 7 bases to trimming and J lost 7 bases; unmatched junction nucleotides: 10. Germline assignment: CDR1 KGHDR and CDR2 SFDVKD. For the CDR3, the DNA is TGTGCCACCAGAGGTAGCGGGGGGAAAGGAAATACGCAGTATTTT. Encoded protein: CATRGSGGKGNTQYF.

This chain uses TRBV27 with TRBJ2-1, with a tentative D call TRBD2 (6 bases). Germline V gives CDR1 MNHEY, CDR2 SMNVEV (reference sequence). Trimming left V 1 base short and J 6 bases short, with 16 bases between. This CDR3 spans 16 amino acids. DNA for the CDR3: TGTGCCAGCAGTTTATTTCCCGCTAGCGAGCTCAATGAGCAGTTCTTC. This gives the protein CASSLFPASELNEQFF.